The clone carrying this TCR beta chain was observed a handful of times. Its antigen is undetermined. The data belong to a study of glioma-infiltrating T cells. TCR alpha and beta CDR3 regions were amplified from RNA using iRepertoire nested multiplex PCR. Input was about 100-450 ng of tissue mRNA or PBMC total RNA. TCRdb recomputed calls from the multiplex PCR reads with MiXCR, one row per CDR3 protein. The data hold about 130,000 distinct CDR3 sequences, with approximately 24% observed a single time. Whole-study findings and limits: Non-neoplastic patients had below-expected tissue-blood divergence, while all gliomas exceeded expectation. CDR3 overlap between tissue and blood was very small.

From germline, CDR1 is ENHRY and CDR2 SYGVKD. The length of the CDR3 is 13 residues. V shed 8 bases and J 4 bases; nucleotides not matched to a gene: 3. J is TRBJ1-5 and V is TRBV10-3, with 9 bases fitting TRBD1. Source material: glioma tissue, nonneoplastic brain tissue, or PBMCs (not recorded which). This receptor was obtained from a human donor with low-grade glioma or glioblastoma, undergoing nonglioma brain surgery, or in good health (not recorded which). The CDR3 DNA reads as TGTGCCATCGGACAGGGGCGTAATCAGCCCCAGCATTTT. Amino acids: CAIGQGRNQPQHF.